One sample yielded the 20 T cell receptor beta chains listed below, sequenced in a study of blood T cells in healthy people across ages. Alongside a J-beta primer mix, a sample-barcoded 5' primer served in a second PCR lasting about 6 to 12 cycles. MiXCR, run by TCRdb on the 5' RACE reads, gives a single entry per CDR3 protein. The repertoire has hundreds of thousands of distinct CDR3 sequences, 45% to 50% of them found once; the top ten carry around 32%. The material sequenced was blood. The origin of the receptors is a woman in her sixties or seventies in good health.

The genes are TRBV9 and TRBJ2-2; the match to TRBD2 covers 7 bases. The V gene end was trimmed by 0 bases and the J gene end by 2 bases; junction bases not matched to a gene: 4. CDR1 is SGDLS and CDR2 is YYNGEE in the germline V gene. CDR3 length: 16 residues. The CDR3 spells CASSVAGLTNTGELFF. As DNA, the CDR3 is TGTGCCAGCAGCGTAGCGGGACTAACCAACACCGGGGAGCTGTTTTTT.

CDR3 amino acids: CSARDRRAQHF. CDR3 nucleotides: TGCAGTGCTAGAGATCGCCGGGCCCAGCATTTT. This chain uses TRBV20-1 with TRBJ1-5; D remains unclear. The CDR3 is 11 residues long. Trimming stripped 0 bases from V and 11 bases from J, with 8 bases between. Germline V CDR1 and CDR2: DFQATT, SNEGSKA (reference sequence).

The chain couples TRBV2 to TRBJ1-2; perhaps TRBD1 as D (5 bases). From germline, CDR1 is SNHLY and CDR2 FYNNEI. The CDR3 contains 14 residues. Trimming took off 4 bases at V and 4 bases at J, with 13 bases between the two ends. Here the CDR3 reads CASSAQIDSYGYTF. The CDR3 DNA follows: TGTGCCAGCAGTGCTCAAATCGACAGCTATGGCTACACCTTC.

The chain combines TRBV27 with TRBJ1-1, with TRBD1 matching over 8 bases. The CDR3 has 14 amino acids. Looked up from germline, CDR1 is MNHEY and CDR2 is SMNVEV (reference sequence). Trimming cost V 2 bases and J 4 bases; bases outside gene matches: 3. Here the CDR3 reads CASSLGTGGTEAFF. The CDR3 DNA sequence: TGTGCCAGCAGTTTAGGTACAGGGGGCACTGAAGCTTTCTTT.

In this sample, this clonotype turned up many times. The chain recombines TRBV5-5 with TRBJ1-4; 7 bases map to TRBD1. Germline V CDR1 and CDR2: SGHKS, YYEKEE (reference sequence). J lost 7 bases, V lost 3 bases, and 9 bases had no gene match. The CDR3 extends over 15 amino acids. Here the CDR3 DNA reads TGTGCCAGCAGCTCCGCAGGGGGTTTAATTGAAAAACTGTTTTTT. This gives the protein CASSSAGGLIEKLFF.

The chain recombines TRBV28 with TRBJ1-2; no reliable D call. Between the trimmed V and J ends, which lost 5 bases and 1 base, there was a span of 11 bases. The CDR3 runs 14 residues. CDR1 and CDR2 from the germline V gene are MDHEN and SYDVKM. CDR3 sequence reads: CASSGPGSNYGYTF. In DNA form, the CDR3 reads TGTGCCAGCAGTGGACCCGGGAGTAACTATGGCTACACCTTC.

The rearrangement joins TRBV2 to TRBJ1-4; D is possibly TRBD1 (6 bases). The germline V gene encodes CDR1 SNHLY and CDR2 FYNNEI. V was pared by 5 bases and J by 8 bases, with 21 bases between. The CDR3 has 16 residues. The CDR3 loop is CASSPYTGSMGEKLFF. The DNA of the CDR3 is TGTGCCAGCAGTCCTTACACAGGGTCGATGGGGGAAAAACTGTTTTTT. Combining the CDR3 with reference TRBV2 and TRBJ1-4 gives the whole variable domain EPEVTQTPSHQVTQMGQEVILRCVPISNHLYFYWYRQILGQKVEFLVSFYNNEISEKSEIFDDQFSVERPDGSNFTLKIRSTKLEDSAMYFCASSPYTGSMGEKLFFGSGTQLSVL.

V usage is TRBV7-2 and J usage is TRBJ2-7; 7 positions agree with TRBD2. This CDR3 is built from 14 residues. Germline CDR1 and CDR2: SGHTA and FQGNSA. With 5 bases clipped from V and 3 bases from J, the junction kept 7 bases outside the gene matches. CDR3 in DNA: TGTGCCAGCAGCGCGGGCGGGAGAATCTACGAGCAGTACTTC. This translates into CASSAGGRIYEQYF.

The chain is built from TRBV20-1 and TRBJ2-7; D ambiguous. Trimming removed 8 bases at V and 4 bases at J, with 15 bases between. The germline CDR1 and CDR2 sequences are DFQATT and SNEGSKA (reference sequence). The CDR3 totals 12 residues. This CDR3 reads CSQAIPPYEQYF. In nucleotides, the CDR3 is TGCAGTCAGGCTATCCCCCCTTACGAGCAGTACTTC.

The chain recombines TRBV18 with TRBJ2-7; TRBD1 is a possible D gene (5 bases). Germline V gene data show CDR1 as KGHSH and CDR2 as LQKENI. The CDR3 is made up of 14 amino acids. V was clipped by 6 bases and J by 5 bases, with 17 bases between them. The CDR3 bases are TGTGCCAGCTCTTCCGGACAAGGATGGAACGAGCAGTACTTC. This translates into CASSSGQGWNEQYF.

This clonotype was seen more than once but under ten times. This chain connects TRBV20-1 to TRBJ2-1; D is ambiguous. V shed 3 bases and J shed 4 bases, with 10 bases lying between them. Germline V gene lookup returns CDR1 DFQATT and CDR2 SNEGSKA (reference sequence). The CDR3 sequence is 13 residues long. The CDR3 nucleotides are TGCAGTGCTAGTCTGGGCGGATACAATGAGCAGTTCTTC. This codes for CSASLGGYNEQFF.

The sample holds a few counts of this clonotype. The chain employs TRBV15 and TRBJ2-5, with D tentatively TRBD1 (6 bases). Trimming stripped 4 bases from V and 11 bases from J, with 14 bases between. The germline gives CDR1 LNHNV, CDR2 YYDKDF (reference sequence). This CDR3 region has 12 residues. The CDR3 DNA reads as TGTGCCACCAGCACGGACAGAAGTGAGCAGTACTTC. It specifies CATSTDRSEQYF.

The chain recombines TRBV18 with TRBJ2-1; possibly TRBD2 for D (6 bases). CDR3 length equals 14 residues. Germline CDR1 KGHSH, CDR2 LQKENI. V was cut by 3 bases and J by 7 bases, with 13 bases left in between. In nucleotides, the CDR3 is TGTGCCAGCTCACCCCGGGGGAATGGGAATGAGCAGTTCTTC. Protein sequence: CASSPRGNGNEQFF.

This chain links TRBV12-3 or TRBV12-4 with TRBJ1-2, with unresolved D. V dropped 1 base and J dropped 7 bases, with 7 bases sitting between them. The CDR3 totals 12 residues. In DNA, the CDR3 is TGTGCCAGCAGTTTAGGGTGGGGTGGCTACACCTTC. Translation: CASSLGWGGYTF.

This clonotype was picked up a small number of times. This chain connects TRBV20-1 to TRBJ2-3; D perhaps matches TRBD2 (6 bases). The CDR3 loop spans 14 amino acids. Trimming removed 3 bases at V and 6 bases at J, with 16 bases between. CDR1 DFQATT and CDR2 SNEGSKA come from the germline V gene (reference sequence). DNA for the CDR3: TGCAGTGCTAGGTTTACGGGAGTGGTTGATACGCAGTATTTT. Translated: CSARFTGVVDTQYF.

The count of this clonotype is one. In nucleotides, the CDR3 is TGTGCCAGCAGCGTATCCCTCTTGCTAGTTGAGCAGTTCTTC. It yields the protein CASSVSLLLVEQFF. The chain couples TRBV9 to TRBJ2-1; D remains unclear. The germline V and J ends were trimmed by 1 base and 9 bases, with 14 bases remaining between them. Germline values: CDR1 SGDLS, CDR2 YYNGEE. The CDR3 is 14 amino acids.

The J gene is TRBJ1-6, the V gene TRBV25-1, with a weak D call TRBD1 (5 bases). The CDR3 is 15 amino acids. The V end was cut by 7 bases, the J end by 0 bases, with 10 bases between. CDR1 is MGHDK, CDR2 SYGVNS, per germline. The CDR3 reads CASIRDSSYNSPLHF. CDR3 nucleotide sequence: TGTGCCAGCATTCGTGACAGCTCCTATAATTCACCCCTCCACTTT.

The V call is TRBV14, the J call TRBJ2-7; TRBD1 matches at 7 bases. Germline values: CDR1 SGHDN, CDR2 FVKESK. The CDR3 contains 15 residues. The ends lost 4 bases at V and 5 bases at J; junction bases unmatched: 11. The DNA of the CDR3 is TGTGCCAGCAGCCGGCTAGGGGGCAGGGAGCACGAGCAGTACTTC. Its protein product is CASSRLGGREHEQYF.

This clonotype was seen once. The chain carries TRBV4-2 and TRBJ2-5; 7 bases align to TRBD2. The length of the CDR3 is 15 residues. Germline V CDR1 and CDR2: LGHNA, YNFKEQ. V lost 0 bases and J lost 11; bases outside the gene matches: 12. Here the CDR3 reads CASSQEATGAREQYF. The CDR3 nucleotides are TGTGCCAGCAGCCAAGAGGCGACTGGGGCGCGGGAGCAGTACTTC.

A word on this clonotype: A junction end diverges from the germline sequence, so it may reflect a read error. The genes are TRBV7-2 and TRBJ2-5; D gene ambiguous. CDR1 is SGHTA, CDR2 FQGNSA, per germline. The CDR3 consists of 14 residues. CDR3 residues: CANSQTWSQETQYF. The CDR3 coding sequence is TGTGCCAACAGCCAGACATGGAGCCAAGAGACCCAGTACTTC.